This T cell receptor (beta chain) was captured by sequencing in a study of blood T cell repertoires in COVID-19. The overall study: Acute and convalescent COVID-19 samples came from the United States, Italy and Spain. PBMCs, B-cell-depleted T cells, or T cells provided the cDNA or gDNA that made up the material.

The CDR3 contains 15 residues. CDR1 and CDR2 from the germline V gene are SGHNT and YYREEE (reference sequence). V shed 6 bases, J shed 4 bases, and the junction held 11 bases outside the gene matches. Authors' data handling: Nucleated cell number was recorded as an estimate derived from reference gene primer amplification. The data were produced by immunoSEQ multiplex PCR, yet TCRdb's version contains in-frame clones alone and is incomplete. That table gives V, J and clone size, and the DNA gave D and trimming. The sample lists around 150,000 clones, about 80% occurring once. The TCR sequence derives from a woman of 80 years or more with acute or convalescent COVID-19. The source material was peripheral blood. The chain joins TRBV5-4 to TRBJ2-3; 7 bases map to TRBD2. The CDR3, as DNA: TGTGCCAGCACCCTAGGCGGGAGCGGGTCAGATACGCAGTATTTT. Translation gives CASTLGGSGSDTQYF. Filled out from reference TRBV5-4 and TRBJ2-3, the complete variable domain reads ETGVTQSPTHLIKTRGQQVTLRCSSQSGHNTVSWYQQALGQGPQFIFQYYREEENGRGNFPPRFSGLQFPNYSSELNVNALELDDSALYLCASTLGGSGSDTQYFGPGTRLTVL.